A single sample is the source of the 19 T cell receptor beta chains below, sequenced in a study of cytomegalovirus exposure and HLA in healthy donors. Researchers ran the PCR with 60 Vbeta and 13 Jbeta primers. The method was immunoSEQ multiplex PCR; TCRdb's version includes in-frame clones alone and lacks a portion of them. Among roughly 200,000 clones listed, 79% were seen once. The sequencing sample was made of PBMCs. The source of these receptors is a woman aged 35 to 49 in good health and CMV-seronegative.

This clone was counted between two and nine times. CDR3 nucleotides: TGCGCCAGCAGCCGCGGGACTCTTGACACTGAAGCTTTCTTT. Its protein product is CASSRGTLDTEAFF. The chain combines TRBV5-1 with TRBJ1-1; D possibly corresponds to TRBD1 (5 bases). Germline V gene lookup returns CDR1 SGHRS and CDR2 YFSETQ. V was cut by 4 bases and J by 3 bases, with 13 bases left in between. The CDR3 is 14 residues long. The full variable domain, its missing parts supplied by reference TRBV5-1 and TRBJ1-1, is KAGVTQTPRYLIKTRGQQVTLSCSPISGHRSVSWYQQTPGQGLQFLFEYFSETQRNKGNFPGRFSGRQFSNSRSEMNVSTLELGDSALYLCASSRGTLDTEAFFGQGTRLTVV.

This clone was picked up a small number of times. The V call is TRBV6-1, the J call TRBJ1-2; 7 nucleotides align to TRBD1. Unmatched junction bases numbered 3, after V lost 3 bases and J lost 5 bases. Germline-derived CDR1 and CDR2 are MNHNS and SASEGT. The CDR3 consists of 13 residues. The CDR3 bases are TGTGCCAGCAGTGAGACAGGGAGGTATGGCTACACCTTC. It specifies CASSETGRYGYTF.

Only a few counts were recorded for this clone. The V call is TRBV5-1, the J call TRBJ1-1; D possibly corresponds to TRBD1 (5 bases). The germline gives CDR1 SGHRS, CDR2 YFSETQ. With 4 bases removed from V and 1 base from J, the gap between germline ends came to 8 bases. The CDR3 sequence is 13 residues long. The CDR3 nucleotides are TGCGCCAGCAGCGGGGCGGAGAACACTGAAGCTTTCTTT. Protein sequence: CASSGAENTEAFF.

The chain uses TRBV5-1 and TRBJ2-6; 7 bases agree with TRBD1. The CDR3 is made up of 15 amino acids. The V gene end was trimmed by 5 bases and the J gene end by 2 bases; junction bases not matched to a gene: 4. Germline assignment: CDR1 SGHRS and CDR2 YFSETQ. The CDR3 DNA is TGCGCCAGCAGTTATACAGGGGCTGGGGCCAACGTCCTGACTTTC. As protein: CASSYTGAGANVLTF.

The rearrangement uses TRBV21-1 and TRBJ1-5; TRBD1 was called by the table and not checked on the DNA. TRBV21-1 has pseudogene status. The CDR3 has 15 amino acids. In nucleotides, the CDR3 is TGTGCCAACACCACGACAGTAATTAGCAATCAGCCCCAGCATTTT. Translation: CANTTTVISNQPQHF.

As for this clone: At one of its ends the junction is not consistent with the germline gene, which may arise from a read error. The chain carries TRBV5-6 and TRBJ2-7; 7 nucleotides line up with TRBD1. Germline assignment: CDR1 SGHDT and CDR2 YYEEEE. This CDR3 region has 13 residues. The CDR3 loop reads CASIRTGGLSSHF. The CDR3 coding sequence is TGTGCCAGCATCAGGACAGGAGGCTTATCCTCGCACTTC.

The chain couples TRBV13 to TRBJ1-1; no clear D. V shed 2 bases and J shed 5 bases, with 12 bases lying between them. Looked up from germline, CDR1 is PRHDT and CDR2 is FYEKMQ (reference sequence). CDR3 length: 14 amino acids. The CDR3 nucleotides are TGTGCCAGCAGCTTAACGACGCGGCGGACTGAAGCTTTCTTT. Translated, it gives CASSLTTRRTEAFF.

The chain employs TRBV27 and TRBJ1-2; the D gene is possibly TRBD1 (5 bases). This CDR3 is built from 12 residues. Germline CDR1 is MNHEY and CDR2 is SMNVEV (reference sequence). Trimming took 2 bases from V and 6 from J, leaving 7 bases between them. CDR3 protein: CASSLKGNGYTF. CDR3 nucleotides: TGTGCCAGCAGTTTAAAGGGGAATGGCTACACCTTC.

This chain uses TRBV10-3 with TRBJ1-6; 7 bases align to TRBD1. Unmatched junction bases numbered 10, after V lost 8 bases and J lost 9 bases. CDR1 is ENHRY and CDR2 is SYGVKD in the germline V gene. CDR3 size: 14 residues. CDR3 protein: CAIGREGAGSPLHF. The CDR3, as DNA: TGTGCCATCGGGAGAGAGGGGGCCGGTTCACCCCTCCACTTT.

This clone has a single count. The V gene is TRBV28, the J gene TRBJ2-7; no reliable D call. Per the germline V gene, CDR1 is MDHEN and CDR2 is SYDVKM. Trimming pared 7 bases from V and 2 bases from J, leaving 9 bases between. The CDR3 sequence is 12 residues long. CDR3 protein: CASNRAAYEQYF. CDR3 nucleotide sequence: TGTGCCAGCAACAGAGCAGCCTACGAGCAGTACTTC.

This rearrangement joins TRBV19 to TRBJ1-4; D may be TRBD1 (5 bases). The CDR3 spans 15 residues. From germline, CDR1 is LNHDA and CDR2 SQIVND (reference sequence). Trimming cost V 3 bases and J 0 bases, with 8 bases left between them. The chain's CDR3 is CASSIRVATNEKLFF. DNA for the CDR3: TGTGCCAGTAGTATCAGGGTTGCAACTAATGAAAAACTGTTTTTT.

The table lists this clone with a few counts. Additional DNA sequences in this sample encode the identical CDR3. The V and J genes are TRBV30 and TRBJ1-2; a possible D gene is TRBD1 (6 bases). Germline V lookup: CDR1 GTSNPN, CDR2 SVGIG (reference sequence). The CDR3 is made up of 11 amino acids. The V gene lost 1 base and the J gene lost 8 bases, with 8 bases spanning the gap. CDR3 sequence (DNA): TGTGCCTGGAGTGGGGGGGGCGGCTACACCTTC. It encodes CAWSGGGGYTF.

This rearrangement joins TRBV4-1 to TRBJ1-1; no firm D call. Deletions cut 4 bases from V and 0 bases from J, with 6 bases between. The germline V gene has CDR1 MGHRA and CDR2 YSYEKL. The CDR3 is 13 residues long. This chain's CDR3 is CASSPDLNTEAFF. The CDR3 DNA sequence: TGCGCCAGCAGCCCGGACTTGAACACTGAAGCTTTCTTT.

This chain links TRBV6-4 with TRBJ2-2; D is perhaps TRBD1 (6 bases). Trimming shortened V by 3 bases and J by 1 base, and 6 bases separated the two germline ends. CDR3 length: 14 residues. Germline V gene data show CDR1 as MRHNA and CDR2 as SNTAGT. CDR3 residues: CASSEQGNTGELFF. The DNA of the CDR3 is TGTGCCAGCAGTGAACAGGGGAACACCGGGGAGCTGTTTTTT.

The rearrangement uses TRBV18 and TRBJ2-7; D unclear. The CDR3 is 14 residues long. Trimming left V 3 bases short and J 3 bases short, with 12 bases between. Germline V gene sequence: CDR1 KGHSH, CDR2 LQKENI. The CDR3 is CASSPTQINYEQYF. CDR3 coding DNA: TGTGCCAGCTCACCCACACAGATCAACTACGAGCAGTACTTC.

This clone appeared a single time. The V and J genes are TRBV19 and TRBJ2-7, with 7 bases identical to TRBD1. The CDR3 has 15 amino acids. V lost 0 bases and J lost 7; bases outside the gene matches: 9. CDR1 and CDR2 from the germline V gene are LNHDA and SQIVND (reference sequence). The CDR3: CASSIDIGDREEQYF. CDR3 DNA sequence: TGTGCCAGTAGTATAGATATAGGAGACAGGGAGGAGCAGTACTTC.

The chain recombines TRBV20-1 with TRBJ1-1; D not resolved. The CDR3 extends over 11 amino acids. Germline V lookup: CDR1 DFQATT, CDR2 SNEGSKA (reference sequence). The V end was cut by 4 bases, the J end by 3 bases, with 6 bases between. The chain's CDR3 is CSAIGDTEAFF. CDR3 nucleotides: TGCAGTGCTATCGGGGACACTGAAGCTTTCTTT.

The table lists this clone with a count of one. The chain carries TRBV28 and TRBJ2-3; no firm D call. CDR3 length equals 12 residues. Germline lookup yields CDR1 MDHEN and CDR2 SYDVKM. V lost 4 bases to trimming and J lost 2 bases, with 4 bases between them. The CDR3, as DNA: TGTGCCAGCAGTTCCATCACAGATACGCAGTATTTT. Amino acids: CASSSITDTQYF.

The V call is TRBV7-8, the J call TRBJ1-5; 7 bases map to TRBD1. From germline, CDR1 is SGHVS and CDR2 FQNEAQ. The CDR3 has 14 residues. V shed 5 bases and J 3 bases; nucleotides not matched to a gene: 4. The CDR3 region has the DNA TGTGCCAGCAGCACCGGGACAGCCAATCAGCCCCAGCATTTT. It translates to CASSTGTANQPQHF.